This paragraph reports one T cell receptor (beta chain). An end of the junction does not agree with germline; a read error may underlie this. With a constant-region primer, TCR beta cDNA was made from 400 to 550 ng of total RNA. Researchers made the TCR beta libraries by running three nested multiplex PCR rounds with slightly modified ARM-PCR. It was with TRBV1-TRBV30 forward primers and a C-beta reverse primer that the first two PCR rounds were run, at approximately 9 cycles each. TCRdb processed the multiplex PCR reads anew with MiXCR; each CDR3 protein has one entry. The table lists over 75,000 distinct CDR3 sequences, about 70% of them singletons. These data originate in a study of tumor-infiltrating lymphocytes in primary liver carcinoma. For the study at large: Those enrolled were patients of both sexes, who were aged 30 to 69 years. Samples returned roughly 3.65 to 7.13 million productive TCRbeta reads, a yield that was similar across tissue types.

DNA and RNA were both co-extracted from 20-30 mg of bulk tissue that had not been sorted. Infection with HBV was chronic in patients; they were treatment-naive. The germline gives CDR1 MDHEN, CDR2 SYDVKM. The CDR3 runs 12 residues. The chain is built from TRBV28 and TRBJ2-5; D not resolved. The sequenced sample was tumor-adjacent normal liver tissue. The TCR originated in a man in his forties or fifties with primary liver carcinoma and hepatitis B virus infection. This CDR3 reads CAGSIDGETQYF. CDR3 DNA: TGTGCCGGCAGTATTGACGGGGAGACCCAGTACTTC.